This T cell receptor beta chain was found in a study of OX40 agonist ivuxolimab in advanced cancers. Profiled with immunoSEQ multiplex PCR; TCRdb holds only in-frame clones, not every one. The sample lists about 19,000 clones, approximately 80% occurring once. General study findings and limits: Antigen targets of the expanded peripheral T cells went undetermined.

Note on this clone: Its antigen is currently unknown.

This CDR3 region has 15 residues. After removal of 5 bases from V and 0 bases from J, the junction contained 3 bases not matched to a gene. Germline lookup yields CDR1 WNHNN and CDR2 SYGVQD (reference sequence). This clonotype was sampled from an adult with an advanced solid tumor such as melanoma, head and neck, liver or kidney cancer. The gene calls are TRBV10-1 and TRBJ2-1; 8 nucleotides align to TRBD2. The input for sequencing was CD4+ or CD8+ T cells sorted from blood, taken in a trial of the OX40 agonist ivuxolimab. The CDR3 sequence: CASSNSGNSYNEQFF. CDR3 bases: TGCGCCAGCAGTAATAGCGGGAACTCCTACAATGAGCAGTTCTTC.